Below, one T cell receptor beta chain is given with its context. The sample originates from a study of T cell changes during pregnancy in multiple sclerosis. Produced via immunoSEQ multiplex PCR; TCRdb's table is partial and in-frame only. The sample includes more than 50,000 clones, about 89% of them seen just once. Germline assignment: CDR1 LNHDA and CDR2 SQIVND (reference sequence). CDR3 size: 13 residues. The V gene lost 9 bases and the J gene lost 0 bases, with 8 bases spanning the gap. This chain joins TRBV19 and TRBJ1-4, with D maybe TRBD1 (5 bases). The receptor was derived from a female donor in good health, enrolled as a control in a pregnancy study. This specimen was CD4+ T cells from peripheral blood mononuclear cells, taken after pregnancy. The CDR3 DNA reads as TGTGCCAGCCGACAGTCAACTAATGAAAAACTGTTTTTT. Amino acid sequence: CASRQSTNEKLFF.